Each of the 2 T cell receptor beta chains below was sequenced from the same sample in a study of blood T cells in healthy people across ages. Sample-barcoded 5' priming and a J-beta primer mix drove a second PCR of 7 to 11 cycles. TCRdb redid the calling of the 5' RACE reads with MiXCR, one entry per CDR3 protein. The sample has around 650,000 distinct CDR3 sequences; about 30% are singletons. Material: blood. These receptors all come from an elderly woman in good health.

This clonotype was found a few times. Since a much larger clone is just one base distant, this may be a read error. The rearrangement joins TRBV3-1 to TRBJ1-2; D ambiguous. The length of the CDR3 is 12 residues. V was trimmed by 0 bases and J by 7 bases, leaving 6 bases between them. Germline V lookup: CDR1 LGHDT, CDR2 YNNKEL (reference sequence). CDR3 residues: CASSQDSTGYTF. The CDR3 bases are TGTGCCAGCAGCCAAGATTCCACTGGCTACACCTTC.

This chain links TRBV6-1 with TRBJ2-1; TRBD1 aligns across 7 bases. With V trimmed by 6 bases and J by 2 bases, 7 bases remained unmatched. The CDR3 is 15 amino acids. Germline values: CDR1 MNHNS, CDR2 SASEGT. CDR3 residues: CASRPDRLPYNEQFF. In DNA, the CDR3 is TGTGCCAGCAGGCCGGACAGGCTACCCTACAATGAGCAGTTCTTC.